The text below deals with one T cell receptor (beta chain). What it recognizes is unknown. Using immunoSEQ multiplex PCR, the repertoire was profiled, and TCRdb retains in-frame clones only, with some absent. The sample carries tens of thousands of clones, around three quarters recorded once. Time point given: week 11, during vaccination. The vaccine gave 300 ug of a 20-mer mutant IDH1 peptide subcutaneously per dose. This entry comes from a study of a mutant IDH1 vaccine in newly diagnosed glioma. Study-wide findings and caveats: Pseudoprogression seemingly bore no relation to changes in top peripheral T cell clonotypes.

The V and J ends lost 3 bases and 5 bases, in that order; junction bases with no gene match: 11. The length of the CDR3 is 16 residues. Per germline, CDR1 GTSNPN and CDR2 SVGIG (reference sequence). The chain recombines TRBV30 with TRBJ2-3, with 10 nucleotides matching TRBD2. The material was PBMCs, obtained from a glioma patient whose treatment included an IDH1 peptide vaccine. This receptor was obtained from a man aged 40-50 years with glioma. The CDR3 sequence is CAWRTGLAGVGDTQYF. CDR3 bases: TGTGCCTGGAGGACGGGCCTAGCGGGAGTGGGAGATACGCAGTATTTT.